This TCR beta chain was captured in a study of cytomegalovirus exposure and HLA in healthy donors. CDR1 is MNHEY and CDR2 is SVGAGI in the germline V gene. The CDR3 sequence is 13 residues long. V lost 6 bases and J 1 base, leaving 9 bases between the germline ends. Study outcomes and limitations: Later on, a genetic analysis was performed. It linked a missense variant in DCLRE1C with V- and J-gene trimming of TCR beta. Serostatus for CMV was the only available immune exposure information. Most CMV-associated TCR beta chains appeared HLA-restricted in a later analysis.

Concerning this clone: Its antigen remains unknown.

Primers: 60 Vbeta forward and 13 Jbeta reverse. The method was immunoSEQ multiplex PCR; TCRdb's version includes in-frame clones alone and lacks a portion of them. The data show some 130,000 clones, about 78% seen once. Sequencing was done on a sample of PBMCs. The clonotype was recovered from a female donor in good health and CMV-seronegative. The chain combines TRBV6-5 with TRBJ1-1; D perhaps matches TRBD1 (6 bases). CDR3 protein: CASRLQGNTEAFF. The CDR3 DNA follows: TGTGCCAGCAGGTTACAGGGGAACACTGAAGCTTTCTTT.